This T cell receptor (beta chain) was recovered during a study of Ad26.COV2.S vaccination and SARS-CoV-2 variants. Study observations and caveats: There was a possibility that the TCR breadth and depth analyses underestimated total T cell responses. After vaccination, substantial breadth of spike-specific CD8+ and CD4+ responses was reported.

Sequencing was performed with immunoSEQ multiplex PCR; in TCRdb, only in-frame clones are kept and a portion is missing. The sample comprises 350,000 to 450,000 clones, 92% of which are singletons, and about 3.8% rests with the top ten. This clone has just a few counts. Its cognate antigen is unknown. The CDR3 is made up of 14 amino acids. V shed 6 bases and J shed 6 bases, with 18 bases lying between them. Germline V gene sequence: CDR1 SNHLY, CDR2 FYNNEI. The sequencing used peripheral blood, collected after recovery from COVID-19. The sequence came from a human donor who had recovered from COVID-19. This chain connects TRBV2 to TRBJ2-7; possible D gene TRBD2, 6 bases. The CDR3 DNA sequence: TGTGCCAGCAGGGAAAACGGGGGAAGAGGCGAGCAGTACTTC. This sequence encodes CASRENGGRGEQYF.